Listed below are T cell receptor beta chains from one sample, sequenced in a study of shared clonotypes between healthy human individuals. Assay used: immunoSEQ multiplex PCR; TCRdb lists only in-frame clones, some missing. The sample records about 2.1 million clones, just under 95% being singletons. What was sequenced was naive CD8+ T cells from PBMCs. Receptors originate from a man aged 18 to 30 in good health. Some clones in this sample may be carry-over from other donors' samples. Each CDR3 is given with its conserved first and last residue. D genes are given only for firm matches. The listing skips clone size in some rows; elsewhere it reads once, few, many or a size class.

J: TRBJ1-1
V: TRBV28
size: NA
D: NA
CDR3: CASSPRRGPGGAFF
DNA: TGTGCCAGCAGTCCCCGCCGGGGGCCAGGCGGAGCTTTCTTT

J: TRBJ2-1
V: TRBV28
size: NA
D: TRBD2
CDR3: CASQQASGSFDEQFF
DNA: TGTGCCAGTCAACAAGCTAGCGGGAGTTTCGATGAGCAGTTCTTC

J: TRBJ2-3
V: TRBV28
size: NA
D: NA
CDR3: CASSSPSDTGTDTQYF
DNA: TGTGCCAGCAGTTCCCCCTCAGATACAGGAACAGATACGCAGTATTTT

J: TRBJ1-5
V: TRBV27
size: NA
D: NA
CDR3: CASSTGRQPQHF
DNA: TGTGCCAGCAGTACAGGGCGTCAGCCCCAGCATTTT

J: TRBJ2-7
V: TRBV2
size: NA
D: TRBD1
CDR3: CASSDRDRSYEQYF
DNA: TGTGCCAGCAGTGATCGGGACAGATCCTACGAGCAGTACTTC

J: TRBJ2-7
V: TRBV5-4
size: NA
D: TRBD1
CDR3: CASSSLDRGSYEQYF
DNA: TGTGCCAGCAGCTCCCTTGACAGGGGCTCCTACGAGCAGTACTTC

J: TRBJ2-7
V: TRBV28
size: NA
D: NA
CDR3: CASVWLGGSYEQYF
DNA: TGTGCCAGCGTTTGGCTGGGGGGCAGCTACGAGCAGTACTTC

J: TRBJ2-7
V: TRBV19
size: NA
D: NA
CDR3: CASSSPYEQYF
DNA: TGTGCCAGTAGTAGTCCCTACGAGCAGTACTTC

J: TRBJ1-1
V: TRBV27
size: once
D: NA
CDR3: CASNRAGSNTEAFF
DNA: TGTGCCAGCAATAGGGCAGGGTCGAACACTGAAGCTTTCTTT

J: TRBJ2-5
V: TRBV7-2
size: NA
D: TRBD1
CDR3: CASSPRDATGWSQETQYF
DNA: TGTGCCAGCAGCCCGAGGGATGCGACAGGGTGGTCCCAAGAGACCCAGTACTTC

J: TRBJ1-4
V: TRBV14
size: once
D: NA
CDR3: CASSPRSGAANEKLFF
DNA: TGTGCCAGCAGCCCAAGGTCGGGGGCGGCTAATGAAAAACTGTTTTTT

J: TRBJ2-5
V: TRBV6-1
size: NA
D: NA
CDR3: CASSNYREETQYF
DNA: TGTGCCAGCAGTAATTACAGGGAGGAGACCCAGTACTTC

J: TRBJ1-1
V: TRBV27
size: NA
D: NA
CDR3: CASSLSPGGASSPEAFF
DNA: TGTGCCAGCAGTTTATCACCGGGTGGGGCTTCTTCGCCTGAAGCTTTCTTT

J: TRBJ1-1
V: TRBV19
size: NA
D: TRBD1
CDR3: CASSIQGDWNTEAFF
DNA: TGTGCCAGTAGTATACAGGGGGATTGGAACACTGAAGCTTTCTTT

J: TRBJ1-1
V: TRBV19
size: NA
D: TRBD1
CDR3: CASSIDPTGEGPWNTEAFF
DNA: TGTGCCAGTAGTATAGATCCCACAGGGGAAGGTCCATGGAACACTGAAGCTTTCTTT

J: TRBJ2-7
V: TRBV7-9
size: NA
D: NA
CDR3: CASSQKGREYEQYF
DNA: TGTGCCAGCAGCCAGAAAGGACGAGAATACGAGCAGTACTTC

J: TRBJ2-1
V: TRBV7-8
size: NA
D: TRBD2
CDR3: CASSFGLAGVGDNEQFF
DNA: TGTGCCAGCAGCTTTGGACTAGCGGGAGTCGGGGACAATGAGCAGTTCTTC

J: TRBJ2-2
V: TRBV11-2
size: once
D: TRBD1
CDR3: CASSLGQGRITGELFF
DNA: TGTGCCAGCAGCTTAGGACAGGGGAGAATAACCGGGGAGCTGTTTTTT

J: TRBJ1-5
V: TRBV7-2
size: NA
D: NA
CDR3: CASSYATPQGWNQPQHF
DNA: TGTGCCAGCAGCTACGCTACCCCGCAGGGGTGGAATCAGCCCCAGCATTTT

J: TRBJ2-2
V: TRBV7-6
size: NA
D: NA
CDR3: CASSLEVGYTGELFF
DNA: TGTGCCAGCAGCTTAGAGGTGGGATACACCGGGGAGCTGTTTTTT

J: TRBJ2-4
V: TRBV19
size: NA
D: TRBD1
CDR3: CASGDSSELAKNIQYF
DNA: TGTGCCAGTGGGGACAGTTCGGAACTAGCCAAAAACATTCAGTACTTC

J: TRBJ2-1
V: TRBV28
size: NA
D: TRBD1
CDR3: CASSDRGPYNEQFF
DNA: TGTGCCAGCTCGGACAGGGGGCCCTACAATGAGCAGTTCTTC

J: TRBJ2-1
V: TRBV30
size: NA
D: NA
CDR3: CAWSVGPGEQFF
DNA: TGTGCCTGGAGTGTAGGTCCGGGTGAGCAGTTCTTC

J: TRBJ2-3
V: TRBV9
size: NA
D: NA
CDR3: CASSLARSSTDTQYF
DNA: TGTGCCAGCAGCCTAGCGAGATCGAGCACAGATACGCAGTATTTT

J: TRBJ2-4
V: TRBV29-1
size: once
D: NA
CDR3: CSVEDRQDAENIQYF
DNA: TGCAGCGTTGAAGATCGGCAGGATGCCGAAAACATTCAGTACTTC

J: TRBJ1-1
V: TRBV7-3
size: NA
D: TRBD1
CDR3: CASSLGGTDTEAFF
DNA: TGTGCCAGCAGCTTAGGTGGGACAGACACTGAAGCTTTCTTT

J: TRBJ1-1
V: TRBV6-6
size: NA
D: NA
CDR3: CASSGTPNNPGEAFF
DNA: TGTGCCAGCAGTGGGACCCCAAACAACCCGGGTGAAGCTTTCTTT

J: TRBJ1-2
V: TRBV27
size: NA
D: NA
CDR3: CASSLGGALGGYTF
DNA: TGTGCCAGCAGTTTAGGAGGGGCCCTCGGCGGCTACACCTTC

J: TRBJ2-3
V: TRBV28
size: once
D: NA
CDR3: CASRSPHTDTQYF
DNA: TGTGCCAGCAGGAGCCCCCACACAGATACGCAGTATTTT

J: TRBJ2-6
V: TRBV9
size: once
D: NA
CDR3: CASSVIGLSSGANVLTF
DNA: TGTGCCAGCAGCGTAATAGGACTGAGCTCTGGGGCCAACGTCCTGACTTTC

J: TRBJ2-2
V: TRBV9
size: NA
D: TRBD2
CDR3: CASSIRLAGDTGELFF
DNA: TGTGCCAGCAGCATTAGACTAGCGGGAGACACCGGGGAGCTGTTTTTT

J: TRBJ2-3
V: TRBV7-9
size: NA
D: TRBD1
CDR3: CASSLTGYRTDTQYF
DNA: TGTGCCAGCAGCCTGACAGGGTATCGAACAGATACGCAGTATTTT

J: TRBJ2-7
V: TRBV12-5
size: NA
D: NA
CDR3: CASGFSPYEQYF
DNA: TGTGCTAGTGGTTTCAGCCCCTACGAGCAGTACTTC

J: TRBJ2-1
V: TRBV7-9
size: NA
D: NA
CDR3: CASSHRDPDNEQFF
DNA: TGTGCCAGCAGCCACCGGGACCCAGACAATGAGCAGTTCTTC

J: TRBJ1-2
V: TRBV27
size: NA
D: NA
CDR3: CASSDRTNYGYTF
DNA: TGTGCCAGCAGCGACCGAACTAACTATGGCTACACCTTC

J: TRBJ1-5
V: TRBV28
size: NA
D: NA
CDR3: CASSFEAVQPQHF
DNA: TGTGCCAGCAGTTTCGAGGCGGTCCAGCCCCAGCATTTT

J: TRBJ2-7
V: TRBV6-5
size: NA
D: TRBD1
CDR3: CASSFSTGERGYEQYF
DNA: TGTGCCAGCAGTTTTTCAACAGGGGAGAGGGGATACGAGCAGTACTTC

J: TRBJ1-2
V: TRBV7-9
size: NA
D: TRBD1
CDR3: CASSPLGQGAANYGYTF
DNA: TGTGCCAGCAGCCCACTGGGACAGGGGGCAGCTAACTATGGCTACACCTTC

J: TRBJ2-3
V: TRBV27
size: NA
D: NA
CDR3: CASTLVAGQTDTQYF
DNA: TGTGCCAGCACGTTGGTTGCCGGACAAACAGATACGCAGTATTTT

J: TRBJ2-7
V: TRBV27
size: NA
D: TRBD2
CDR3: CASSLAGGREQYF
DNA: TGTGCCAGCAGTCTAGCCGGGGGGAGGGAGCAGTACTTC

J: TRBJ2-7
V: TRBV9
size: NA
D: NA
CDR3: CASSVLGLLDEQYF
DNA: TGTGCCAGCAGCGTATTGGGGCTCCTCGACGAGCAGTACTTC

J: TRBJ1-2
V: TRBV6-1
size: NA
D: NA
CDR3: CASSETGSWDLTYTF
DNA: TGTGCCAGCAGTGAAACAGGAAGCTGGGACCTGACCTACACCTTC